This TCR beta chain was retrieved from a study of CD8 T cells in Susac syndrome (dated by TCRdb to between 2018 and 2021). Background on the whole study: Among the Susac syndrome patients who were sequenced, clinically active disease was present in six and clinical remission was observed in fewer than ten. At blood withdrawal, Susac syndrome patients were either therapy-naive, taking corticosteroids (in some cases with IVIg as well), or taking IVIg alone. The clonality of the CD8+ T cell repertoire was compared across approximately 12 healthy donors, around 14 Susac syndrome patients and roughly 16 multiple sclerosis patients. The study used repertoire sequencing to test whether antigen drove CD8+ T cell activation and differentiation in Susac syndrome. What the study reported, not specific to this receptor: Roughly 15 and five Susac-specific public clones were found in the total CD8+ and CD8+ TEMRA repertoires, respectively. Clonal expansion was observed in Susac syndrome CD8+ repertoires, with the highest expansion in CD8+ TEMRA cells and greater expansion in clinically active than in remitting patients. The number of individuals in the TCR sequencing and HLA analysis was recognized as being relatively small.

Peripheral blood CD8+ and CD4+ T cells from healthy donors, Susac syndrome patients and multiple sclerosis patients were profiled using high-throughput TCR beta sequencing. The Susac syndrome patients fulfilled recently defined diagnostic criteria for either definite or probable disease. Bulk CD8+ and CD4+ T cells were purified by magnetic negative isolation, while CD8+ TEMRA cells were enriched using FACS. Blood was collected in EDTA tubes and processed within 24 hours, with PBMCs isolated through density gradient centrifugation. PBMCs destined for TCR sequencing were cryopreserved in liquid nitrogen and later thawed in a 37 °C water bath. Purity of sorted or isolated CD4+, CD8+ and CD8+ TEMRA cells was at least 90%. RNA was extracted using the RNeasy kit, and roughly 0.5 to 1 microgram was reverse transcribed with random hexamers. The immunoSEQ multiplex PCR assay, which covers 54 Vbeta and 13 Jbeta segments, was used to amplify TCR beta CDR3 regions. Bias from PCR amplification was corrected by using a synthetic template baseline for primer optimization and for computational correction. The paper's data handling went like this. Reads were annotated to V, D and J genes per IMGT and analyzed with immunoSEQ Analyzer, keeping only productive sequences. Clonality was computed as one minus Shannon entropy normalized by log2 of the number of productive unique sequences. For each patient and control, public and private clones were evaluated within the 100 most prevalent clones. Clones were defined as Susac-specific when absent from the healthy and MS cohorts, from fewer than 1,300 published viral clones and from other ImmuneACCESS disease sequences. In-frame beta chains were kept once TCRdb had trimmed the public reads at Q25 with fastp and called clones with MiXCR. A single entry per CDR3 protein holds the most common genes and DNA from its merged rows. TCRdb, rather than the study authors, made the V and J calls. This sample holds some 140,000 distinct CDR3 sequences; roughly 94% were observed only once. Clones ranked in the top ten supply roughly 0.2% of the sample.

V loses 3 bases of germline sequence and J loses 2 bases, and the interval between the two ends is 16 bases. The germline V gene specifies MGHRA as CDR1 and YSYEKL as CDR2. From cysteine to phenylalanine, the CDR3 is 16 amino acids long. Only the CDR3 portion is preserved as DNA: 48 bases, with reading frame beginning at the first base. Details on this clonotype: It has no known antigen specificity. No clone much larger than this one lies a single base away; base qualities are absent.

The TCR comes from a human donor with Susac syndrome. The material sequenced was CD8+ T cells from PBMCs. Recombination joined TRBV4-1 with TRBJ1-2, with the D gene call left open. The nucleotides are TGCGCCAGCAGCCAGAAGACCCAAAGAATAAACTATGGCTACACCTTC. This sequence encodes CASSQKTQRINYGYTF.